One T cell receptor (beta chain) is described in this entry. This entry is derived from a study of T cell changes during pregnancy in multiple sclerosis. Here immunoSEQ multiplex PCR was the method, and the copy in TCRdb shows in-frame clones only, minus some. The table lists tens of thousands of clones, roughly 92% of them singletons. Trimming removed 3 bases from V and 2 bases from J, with 12 bases in between. Germline CDR1 reads MNHNS; CDR2 reads SASEGT. The CDR3 consists of 15 residues. V is TRBV6-1 and J is TRBJ2-3, with D perhaps TRBD2 (6 bases). Source: CD4+ T cells from peripheral blood mononuclear cells, taken in the first trimester of pregnancy. The TCR was taken from a female donor with multiple sclerosis, enrolled in a pregnancy study. CDR3 sequence reads: CASSDGLANTDTQYF. In DNA form, the CDR3 reads TGTGCCAGCAGTGATGGGCTAGCGAACACAGATACGCAGTATTTT.